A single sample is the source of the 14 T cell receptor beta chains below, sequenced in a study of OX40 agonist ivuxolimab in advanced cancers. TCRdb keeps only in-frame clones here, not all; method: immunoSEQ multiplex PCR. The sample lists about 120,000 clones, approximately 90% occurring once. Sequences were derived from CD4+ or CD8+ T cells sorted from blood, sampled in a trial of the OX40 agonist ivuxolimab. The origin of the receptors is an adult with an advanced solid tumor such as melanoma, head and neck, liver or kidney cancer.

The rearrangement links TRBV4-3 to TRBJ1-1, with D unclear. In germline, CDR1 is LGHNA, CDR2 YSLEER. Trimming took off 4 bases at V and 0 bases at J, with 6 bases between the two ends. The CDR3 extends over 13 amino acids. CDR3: CASSLQLNTEAFF. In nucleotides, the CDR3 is TGCGCCAGCAGCCTCCAATTGAACACTGAAGCTTTCTTT.

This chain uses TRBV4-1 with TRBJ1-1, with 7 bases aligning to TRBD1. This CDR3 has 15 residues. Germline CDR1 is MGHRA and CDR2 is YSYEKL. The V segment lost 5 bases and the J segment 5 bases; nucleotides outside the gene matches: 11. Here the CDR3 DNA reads TGCGCCAGCAGCTCCCAGGGACAGCCAGGGACTGAAGCTTTCTTT. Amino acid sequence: CASSSQGQPGTEAFF.

CDR3 amino acids: CASSIWGDGGPPLHF. CDR3 coding DNA: TGTGCCAGTAGTATATGGGGAGACGGGGGTCCACCCCTCCACTTT. J is TRBJ1-6 and V is TRBV19; D may be TRBD1 (5 bases). The CDR3 consists of 15 residues. The ends were cut back, 2 bases at V and 11 bases at J, with 16 bases in the middle. Germline CDR1 and CDR2: LNHDA and SQIVND (reference sequence). Full variable domain (rest looked up from reference TRBV19 and TRBJ1-6): DGGITQSPKYLFRKEGQNVTLSCEQNLNHDAMYWYRQDPGQGLRLIYYSQIVNDFQKGDIAEGYSVSREKKESFPLTVTSAQKNPTAFYLCASSIWGDGGPPLHFGNGTRLTVT.

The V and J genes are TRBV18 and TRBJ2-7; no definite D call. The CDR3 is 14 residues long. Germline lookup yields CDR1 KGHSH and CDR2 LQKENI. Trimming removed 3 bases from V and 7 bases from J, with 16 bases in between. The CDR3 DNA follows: TGTGCCAGCTCACCTGGATGGCAGACAATGGAGCAGTACTTC. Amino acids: CASSPGWQTMEQYF. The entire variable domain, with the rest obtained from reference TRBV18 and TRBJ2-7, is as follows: NAGVMQNPRHLVRRRGQEARLRCSPMKGHSHVYWYRQLPEEGLKFMVYLQKENIIDESGMPKERFSAEFPKEGPSILRIQQVVRGDSAAYFCASSPGWQTMEQYFGPGTRLTVT.

This chain's CDR3 is CASSEMGQPQHF. In DNA, the CDR3 is TGTGCCAGCAGTGAAATGGGTCAGCCCCAGCATTTT. The chain employs TRBV6-1 and TRBJ1-5, with D uncertain. The CDR3 is made up of 12 amino acids. The V gene lost 2 bases and the J gene lost 6 bases, with 5 bases spanning the gap. Germline CDR1 and CDR2: MNHNS and SASEGT.

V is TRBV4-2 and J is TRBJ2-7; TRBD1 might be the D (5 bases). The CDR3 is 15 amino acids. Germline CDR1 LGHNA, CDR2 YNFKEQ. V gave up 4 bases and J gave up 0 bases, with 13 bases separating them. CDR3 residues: CASSPLGATSYEQYF. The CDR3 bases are TGTGCCAGCAGCCCCTTAGGGGCGACCTCCTACGAGCAGTACTTC.

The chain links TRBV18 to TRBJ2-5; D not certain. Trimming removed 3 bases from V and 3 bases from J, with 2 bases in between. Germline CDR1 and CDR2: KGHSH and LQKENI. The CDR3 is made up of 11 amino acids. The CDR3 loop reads CASSPEETQYF. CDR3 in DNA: TGTGCCAGCTCACCGGAAGAGACCCAGTACTTC.

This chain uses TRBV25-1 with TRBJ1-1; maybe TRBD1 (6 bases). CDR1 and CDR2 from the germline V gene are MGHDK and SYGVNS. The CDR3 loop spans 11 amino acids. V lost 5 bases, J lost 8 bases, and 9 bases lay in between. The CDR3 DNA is TGTGCCAGCAGTAGGAGGGGGGAAGCTTTCTTT. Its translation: CASSRRGEAFF.

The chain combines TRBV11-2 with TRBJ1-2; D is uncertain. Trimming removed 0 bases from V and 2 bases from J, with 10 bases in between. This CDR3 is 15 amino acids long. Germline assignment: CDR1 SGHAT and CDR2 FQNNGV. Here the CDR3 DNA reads TGTGCCAGCAGCTTAGATCGGGGTCAGAACTATGGCTACACCTTC. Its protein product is CASSLDRGQNYGYTF.

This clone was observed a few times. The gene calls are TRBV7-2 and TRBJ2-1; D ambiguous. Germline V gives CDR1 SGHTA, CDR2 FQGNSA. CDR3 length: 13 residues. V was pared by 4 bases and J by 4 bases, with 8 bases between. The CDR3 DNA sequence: TGTGCCAGCAGCTCCGGGTTTTACAATGAGCAGTTCTTC. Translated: CASSSGFYNEQFF.

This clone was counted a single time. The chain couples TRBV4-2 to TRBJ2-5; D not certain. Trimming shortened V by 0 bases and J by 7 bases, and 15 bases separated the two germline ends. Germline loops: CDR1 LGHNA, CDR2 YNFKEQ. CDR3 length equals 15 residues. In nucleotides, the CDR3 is TGTGCCAGCAGCCAAGATCGAGTTGAAACAAGGACCCAGTACTTC. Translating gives CASSQDRVETRTQYF.

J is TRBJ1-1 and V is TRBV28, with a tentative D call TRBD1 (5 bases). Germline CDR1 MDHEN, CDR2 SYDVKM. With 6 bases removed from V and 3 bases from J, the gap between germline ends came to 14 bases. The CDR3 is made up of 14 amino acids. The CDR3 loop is CASSKGSGHTEAFF. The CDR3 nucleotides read TGTGCCAGCAGCAAGGGTTCGGGACACACTGAAGCTTTCTTT.

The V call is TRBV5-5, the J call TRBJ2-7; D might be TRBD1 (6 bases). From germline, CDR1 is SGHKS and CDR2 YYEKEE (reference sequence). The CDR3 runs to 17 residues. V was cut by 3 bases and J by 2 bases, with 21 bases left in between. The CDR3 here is CASSWGRSTASPYEQYF. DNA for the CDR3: TGTGCCAGCAGCTGGGGGCGGTCGACAGCCTCGCCCTACGAGCAGTACTTC.

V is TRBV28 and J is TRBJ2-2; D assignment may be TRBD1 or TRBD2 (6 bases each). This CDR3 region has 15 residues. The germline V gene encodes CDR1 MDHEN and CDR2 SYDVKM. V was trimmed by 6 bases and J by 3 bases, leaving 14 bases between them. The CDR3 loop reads CASRLGGLDTGELFF. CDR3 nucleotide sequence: TGTGCCAGCAGGCTTGGGGGGCTCGACACCGGGGAGCTGTTTTTT. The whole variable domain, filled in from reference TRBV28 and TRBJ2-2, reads DVKVTQSSRYLVKRTGEKVFLECVQDMDHENMFWYRQDPGLGLRLIYFSYDVKMKEKGDIPEGYSVSREKKERFSLILESASTNQTSMYLCASRLGGLDTGELFFGEGSRLTVL.